These 26 T cell receptor beta chains originate from one sample sequenced in a study of cytomegalovirus exposure and HLA in healthy donors. The PCR ran on 60 Vbeta and 13 Jbeta primers. TCRdb's table, derived via immunoSEQ multiplex PCR, lists solely in-frame clones and lacks some. The sample lists more than 95,000 clones; about 80% were seen once. Sequencing was performed on PBMCs. Receptors originate from a man aged 25-45 years in good health and CMV-seronegative.

V is TRBV18 and J is TRBJ2-7; TRBD2 might be the D (5 bases). Germline CDR1 and CDR2: KGHSH and LQKENI. CDR3 length equals 14 residues. The V and J ends lost 2 bases and 3 bases respectively, with 11 bases between them. The CDR3 nucleotides read TGTGCCAGCTCACCATCCCGGGGAAGCTACGAGCAGTACTTC. This codes for CASSPSRGSYEQYF.

The CDR3 loop reads CASSMGQGKSEQYF. In DNA, the CDR3 is TGTGCCAGTAGCATGGGACAGGGGAAGAGCGAGCAGTACTTC. The rearrangement uses TRBV19 and TRBJ2-7, with 10 bases lining up with TRBD1. The V and J ends lost 6 bases and 6 bases, in that order; junction bases with no gene match: 8. In germline, CDR1 is LNHDA, CDR2 SQIVND (reference sequence). The CDR3 is 14 amino acids.

The rearrangement uses TRBV5-1 and TRBJ1-1; TRBD1 agrees at 7 bases. Germline CDR1 is SGHRS and CDR2 is YFSETQ. J gave up 5 bases and V 4 bases, and 14 bases lay outside the gene matches. There are 16 residues in the CDR3. CDR3 in DNA: TGCGCCAGCAGCGCGGCGACAGGGCCCTGGATAACTGAAGCTTTCTTT. Its translation is CASSAATGPWITEAFF. Supplemented by reference TRBV5-1 and TRBJ1-1, the full variable domain reads KAGVTQTPRYLIKTRGQQVTLSCSPISGHRSVSWYQQTPGQGLQFLFEYFSETQRNKGNFPGRFSGRQFSNSRSEMNVSTLELGDSALYLCASSAATGPWITEAFFGQGTRLTVV.

The genes are TRBV19 and TRBJ1-2; D might be TRBD1 (5 bases). Trimming took 3 bases from V and 0 from J, leaving 11 bases between them. CDR1 is LNHDA, CDR2 SQIVND, per germline (reference sequence). CDR3 length: 15 amino acids. This CDR3 is CASSIWQGTNYGYTF. Written as DNA, the CDR3 is TGTGCCAGTAGTATCTGGCAGGGAACTAACTATGGCTACACCTTC.

This chain's CDR3 is CASSLQGANTDTQYF. The DNA of the CDR3 is TGCGCCAGCAGCTTACAGGGGGCTAACACAGATACGCAGTATTTT. The chain employs TRBV5-1 and TRBJ2-3; 9 bases agree with TRBD1. The ends lost 2 bases at V and 2 bases at J; junction bases unmatched: 3. CDR1 and CDR2 (germline): SGHRS, YFSETQ. CDR3 length: 15 amino acids. The complete variable domain, with remaining parts taken from reference TRBV5-1 and TRBJ2-3, reads KAGVTQTPRYLIKTRGQQVTLSCSPISGHRSVSWYQQTPGQGLQFLFEYFSETQRNKGNFPGRFSGRQFSNSRSEMNVSTLELGDSALYLCASSLQGANTDTQYFGPGTRLTVL.

The chain couples TRBV5-1 to TRBJ1-1, with D maybe TRBD1 (6 bases). Germline CDR1 is SGHRS and CDR2 is YFSETQ. The ends were cut back, 0 bases at V and 4 bases at J, with 13 bases in the middle. This CDR3 spans 15 amino acids. The CDR3 here is CASSLAQGTGTEAFF. CDR3 sequence (DNA): TGCGCCAGCAGCTTGGCTCAGGGGACGGGCACTGAAGCTTTCTTT.

The chain links TRBV5-1 to TRBJ1-1; no definite D call. Germline CDR1 reads SGHRS; CDR2 reads YFSETQ. V lost 4 bases and J 0 bases, leaving 13 bases between the germline ends. The CDR3 consists of 15 residues. The CDR3 DNA sequence: TGCGCCAGCAGCCTACGGAGTAAGATGAACACTGAAGCTTTCTTT. Translating gives CASSLRSKMNTEAFF.

V usage is TRBV28 and J usage is TRBJ1-2, with D uncertain. The germline CDR1 and CDR2 sequences are MDHEN and SYDVKM. V shed 8 bases and J shed 7 bases, with 11 bases lying between them. This CDR3 spans 11 amino acids. The CDR3 nucleotides read TGTGCCAGCGGAGGGCTTGGTGGCTACACCTTC. Protein sequence: CASGGLGGYTF.

This sequence joins TRBV7-3 and TRBJ1-1; TRBD1 aligns across 8 bases. The V gene end was trimmed by 5 bases and the J gene end by 2 bases; junction bases not matched to a gene: 7. Germline CDR1 is SGHTA and CDR2 is FQGTGA. This CDR3 region has 15 residues. CDR3 amino acids: CASSPYSGGNTEAFF. The CDR3 coding sequence is TGTGCCAGCAGCCCCTACTCAGGGGGCAACACTGAAGCTTTCTTT. Supplemented by reference TRBV7-3 and TRBJ1-1, the full variable domain reads GAGVSQTPSNKVTEKGKYVELRCDPISGHTALYWYRQSLGQGPEFLIYFQGTGAADDSGLPNDRFFAVRPEGSVSTLKIQRTERGDSAVYLCASSPYSGGNTEAFFGQGTRLTVV.

Only one count was recorded for this clone. This chain links TRBV5-1 with TRBJ1-2; 9 nucleotides align to TRBD1. Germline trimming cut 1 base from V and 7 bases from J; bases unmatched to any gene: 11. Germline CDR1 SGHRS, CDR2 YFSETQ. The CDR3 runs to 16 residues. DNA of the CDR3: TGCGCCAGCAGCTTGTTTCCGGGACAGGGTGTCAGTGGCTACACCTTC. This sequence encodes CASSLFPGQGVSGYTF.

This clone was recorded a few times. The rearrangement uses TRBV2 and TRBJ2-7; 9 nucleotides align to TRBD1. Germline values: CDR1 SNHLY, CDR2 FYNNEI. The CDR3 runs to 16 residues. J was trimmed by 3 bases and V by 3 bases; bases with no gene match: 9. The CDR3, as DNA: TGTGCCAGCAGTGAGTTAAGGGGACAGGGAGGCTACGAGCAGTACTTC. Amino acids: CASSELRGQGGYEQYF.

The chain joins TRBV5-1 to TRBJ2-5; TRBD1 aligns across 9 bases. CDR3 size: 13 residues. V gave up 0 bases and J gave up 10 bases; unmatched junction bases: 4. The germline V gene encodes CDR1 SGHRS and CDR2 YFSETQ. The CDR3 bases are TGCGCCAGCAGCTTGGGGCGGACAGGGGACCAGTACTTC. Protein product: CASSLGRTGDQYF.

This chain uses TRBV11-3 with TRBJ2-2; weak D call: TRBD2 (5 bases). The germline CDR1 and CDR2 sequences are SGHNT and YENEEA. The CDR3 is 13 amino acids. With 8 bases removed from V and 2 bases from J, the gap between germline ends came to 9 bases. The DNA for the CDR3 is TGTGCCAGCGCGGGCAGCAACACCGGGGAGCTGTTTTTT. Translating gives CASAGSNTGELFF.

The chain has TRBV6-5 and TRBJ1-2, with TRBD1 matching 7 bases. The CDR3 contains 14 residues. With V trimmed by 6 bases and J by 4 bases, 8 bases remained unmatched. Germline values: CDR1 MNHEY, CDR2 SVGAGI. The CDR3 coding sequence is TGTGCCAGCAGCCCCCCTCAGGGGGGCTATGGCTACACCTTC. Protein sequence: CASSPPQGGYGYTF.

This sequence joins TRBV10-3 and TRBJ2-2, with TRBD2 identical over 10 bases. CDR1 and CDR2 (germline): ENHRY, SYGVKD. The CDR3 has 16 amino acids. The ends lost 5 bases at V and 0 bases at J; junction bases unmatched: 3. The chain's CDR3 is CAISNSGGTNTGELFF. The CDR3 DNA follows: TGTGCCATCAGTAATAGCGGGGGGACGAACACCGGGGAGCTGTTTTTT.

The V gene is TRBV6-5, the J gene TRBJ2-5; D is undetermined. CDR3 length: 16 residues. Germline V gene data show CDR1 as MNHEY and CDR2 as SVGAGI. Trimming took 0 bases from V and 4 from J, leaving 15 bases between them. The CDR3 sequence is CASSYSPQPLGETQYF. The CDR3 nucleotides are TGTGCCAGCAGTTACTCGCCACAGCCCTTAGGAGAGACCCAGTACTTC.

This rearrangement joins TRBV7-9 to TRBJ1-1, with D tentatively TRBD1 (6 bases). CDR1 and CDR2 (germline): SEHNR, FQNEAQ (reference sequence). The CDR3 spans 15 residues. With 5 bases removed from V and 0 bases from J, the gap between germline ends came to 13 bases. The DNA of the CDR3 is TGTGCCAGCAGCCCCGGACAGTACATGAACACTGAAGCTTTCTTT. This sequence encodes CASSPGQYMNTEAFF.

The genes are TRBV9 and TRBJ1-6; D is undetermined. The CDR3 spans 14 residues. V gave up 0 bases and J gave up 5 bases, with 6 bases separating them. The germline gives CDR1 SGDLS, CDR2 YYNGEE. CDR3 DNA sequence: TGTGCCAGCAGCGTAGGGGAGGATAATTCACCCCTCCACTTT. As protein: CASSVGEDNSPLHF.

The rearrangement links TRBV5-1 to TRBJ2-6; TRBD1 matches 7 bases. Trimming cost V 4 bases and J 2 bases; bases outside gene matches: 3. In germline, CDR1 is SGHRS, CDR2 YFSETQ. The CDR3 runs to 15 residues. As DNA, the CDR3 is TGCGCCAGCAGCCCCCAGGGGGCTGGGGCCAACGTCCTGACTTTC. This sequence encodes CASSPQGAGANVLTF. Full variable domain (remainder filled in from reference TRBV5-1 and TRBJ2-6): KAGVTQTPRYLIKTRGQQVTLSCSPISGHRSVSWYQQTPGQGLQFLFEYFSETQRNKGNFPGRFSGRQFSNSRSEMNVSTLELGDSALYLCASSPQGAGANVLTFGAGSRLTVL.

The chain employs TRBV5-6 and TRBJ2-7; D unresolved. CDR3 size: 14 residues. Trimming took off 7 bases at V and 4 bases at J, with 18 bases between the two ends. The germline CDR1 and CDR2 sequences are SGHDT and YYEEEE. CDR3 nucleotide sequence: TGTGCCAGCCTCGAGCGTGGTTCTGGTTACGAGCAGTACTTC. Its protein product is CASLERGSGYEQYF.

The CDR3 DNA reads as TGCAGCGTTGAACTTTGGGGGACAGGGGGAAATTTTAACTATGGCTACACCTTC. It encodes CSVELWGTGGNFNYGYTF. The chain employs TRBV29-1 and TRBJ1-2; 11 bases match TRBD1. Per germline, CDR1 SQVTM and CDR2 ANQGSEA. V shed 2 bases, J shed 1 base, and the junction held 12 bases outside the gene matches. This CDR3 is built from 18 residues.

This clone has only a few counts. The chain has TRBV5-5 and TRBJ2-5, with D maybe TRBD2 (6 bases). The V and J ends lost 4 bases and 1 base respectively, with 11 bases between them. Germline V gives CDR1 SGHKS, CDR2 YYEKEE (reference sequence). The CDR3 covers 14 residues. This CDR3 is CASSSGPLQETQYF. The CDR3 nucleotides are TGTGCCAGCAGCAGCGGGCCCCTCCAAGAGACCCAGTACTTC.

The chain combines TRBV27 with TRBJ2-7; D may be TRBD2 (5 bases). The CDR3 is made up of 15 amino acids. Germline lookup yields CDR1 MNHEY and CDR2 SMNVEV (reference sequence). The V and J ends lost 6 bases and 0 bases respectively, with 15 bases between them. The CDR3 sequence: CASSPKRRSSYEQYF. The CDR3 coding sequence is TGTGCCAGCAGCCCTAAGCGGCGGTCCTCCTACGAGCAGTACTTC.

V usage is TRBV9 and J usage is TRBJ1-4; D is possibly TRBD1 (5 bases). Germline V gene sequence: CDR1 SGDLS, CDR2 YYNGEE. The CDR3 loop spans 16 amino acids. The V gene lost 3 bases and the J gene lost 0 bases, with 12 bases spanning the gap. CDR3 in DNA: TGTGCCAGCAGCGGCCGAGACAGTCCAACTAATGAAAAACTGTTTTTT. Amino acid sequence: CASSGRDSPTNEKLFF.

The V and J genes are TRBV18 and TRBJ1-5; tentative D call: TRBD1 (6 bases). In germline, CDR1 is KGHSH, CDR2 LQKENI. Trimming shortened V by 2 bases and J by 7 bases, and 9 bases separated the two germline ends. This CDR3 has 13 residues. CDR3 amino acids: CASSPGGPQPQHF. The CDR3 DNA reads TGTGCCAGCTCACCAGGGGGCCCACAGCCCCAGCATTTT.

This sequence joins TRBV7-9 and TRBJ2-4, with D possibly being TRBD1 (6 bases). Germline V CDR1 and CDR2: SEHNR, FQNEAQ (reference sequence). This CDR3 comprises 13 residues. Between the trimmed V and J ends, which lost 11 bases and 0 bases, there was a span of 11 bases. The CDR3 is CAAQGTAKNIQYF. As DNA, the CDR3 is TGTGCCGCACAGGGCACAGCCAAAAACATTCAGTACTTC.